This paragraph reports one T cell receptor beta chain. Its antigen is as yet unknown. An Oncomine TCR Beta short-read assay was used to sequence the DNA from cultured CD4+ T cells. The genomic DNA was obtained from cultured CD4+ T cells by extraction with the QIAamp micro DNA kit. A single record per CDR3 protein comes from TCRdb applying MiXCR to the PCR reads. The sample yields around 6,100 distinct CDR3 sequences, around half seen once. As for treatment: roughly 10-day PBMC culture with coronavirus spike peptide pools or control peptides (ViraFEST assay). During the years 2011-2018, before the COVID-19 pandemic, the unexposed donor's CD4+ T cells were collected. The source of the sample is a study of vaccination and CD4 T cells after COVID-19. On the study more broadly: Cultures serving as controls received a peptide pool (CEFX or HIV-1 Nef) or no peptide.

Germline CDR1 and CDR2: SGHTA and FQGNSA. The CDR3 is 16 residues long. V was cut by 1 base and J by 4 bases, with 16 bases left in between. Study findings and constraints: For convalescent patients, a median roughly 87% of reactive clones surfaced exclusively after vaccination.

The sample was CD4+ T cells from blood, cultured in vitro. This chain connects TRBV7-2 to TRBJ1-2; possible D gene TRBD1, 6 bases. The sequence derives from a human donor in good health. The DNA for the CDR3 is TGTGCCAGCAGCTTAGGAGGGGCAGGGACATTCTATGGCTACACCTTC. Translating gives CASSLGGAGTFYGYTF.